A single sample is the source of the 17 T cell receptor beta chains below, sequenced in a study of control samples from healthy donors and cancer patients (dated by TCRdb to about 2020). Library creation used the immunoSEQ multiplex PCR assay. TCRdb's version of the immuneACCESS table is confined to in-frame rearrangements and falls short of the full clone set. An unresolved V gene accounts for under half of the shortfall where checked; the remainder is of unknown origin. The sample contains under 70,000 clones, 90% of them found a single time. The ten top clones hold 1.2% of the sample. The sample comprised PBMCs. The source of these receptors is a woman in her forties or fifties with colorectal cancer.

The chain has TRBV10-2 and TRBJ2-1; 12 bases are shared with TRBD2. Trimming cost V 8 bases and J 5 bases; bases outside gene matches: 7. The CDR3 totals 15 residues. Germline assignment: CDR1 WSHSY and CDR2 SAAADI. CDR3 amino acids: CASGLLAGGHNEQFF. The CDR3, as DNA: TGCGCCAGCGGTTTACTAGCGGGGGGCCACAATGAGCAGTTCTTC.

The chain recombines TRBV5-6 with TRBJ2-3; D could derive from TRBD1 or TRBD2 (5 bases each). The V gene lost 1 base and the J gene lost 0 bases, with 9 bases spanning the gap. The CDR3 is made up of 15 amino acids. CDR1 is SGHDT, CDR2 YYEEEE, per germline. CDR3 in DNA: TGTGCCAGCAGCTTGTTGGGACGGAGCACAGATACGCAGTATTTT. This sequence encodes CASSLLGRSTDTQYF. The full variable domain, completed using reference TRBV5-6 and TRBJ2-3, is DAGVTQSPTHLIKTRGQQVTLRCSPKSGHDTVSWYQQALGQGPQFIFQYYEEEERQRGNFPDRFSGHQFPNYSSELNVNALLLGDSALYLCASSLLGRSTDTQYFGPGTRLTVL.

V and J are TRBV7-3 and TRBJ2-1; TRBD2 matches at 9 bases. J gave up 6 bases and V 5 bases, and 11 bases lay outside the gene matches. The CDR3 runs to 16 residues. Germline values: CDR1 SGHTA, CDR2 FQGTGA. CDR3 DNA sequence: TGTGCCAGCAGCCCAGCCGCGGGGGGGCCCGGCAATGAGCAGTTCTTC. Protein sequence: CASSPAAGGPGNEQFF.

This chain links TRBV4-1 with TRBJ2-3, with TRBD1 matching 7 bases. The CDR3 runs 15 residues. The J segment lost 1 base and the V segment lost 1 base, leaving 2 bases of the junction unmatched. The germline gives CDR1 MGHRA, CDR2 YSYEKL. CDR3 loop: CASSQGGQGTDTQYF. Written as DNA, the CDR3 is TGCGCCAGCAGCCAAGGAGGACAGGGCACAGATACGCAGTATTTT.

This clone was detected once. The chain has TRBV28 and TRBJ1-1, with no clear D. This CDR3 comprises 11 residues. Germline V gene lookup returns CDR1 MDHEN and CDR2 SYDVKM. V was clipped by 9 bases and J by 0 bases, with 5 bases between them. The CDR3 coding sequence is TGTGCCAGTACAATGAACACTGAAGCTTTCTTT. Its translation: CASTMNTEAFF. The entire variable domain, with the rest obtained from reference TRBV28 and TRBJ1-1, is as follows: DVKVTQSSRYLVKRTGEKVFLECVQDMDHENMFWYRQDPGLGLRLIYFSYDVKMKEKGDIPEGYSVSREKKERFSLILESASTNQTSMYLCASTMNTEAFFGQGTRLTVV.

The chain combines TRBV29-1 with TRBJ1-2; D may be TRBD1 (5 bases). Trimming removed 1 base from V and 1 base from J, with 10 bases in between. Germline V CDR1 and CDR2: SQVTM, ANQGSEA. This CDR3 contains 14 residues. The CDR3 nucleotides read TGCAGCGTTGAAGCAGGGTCGTTTAACTATGGCTACACCTTC. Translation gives CSVEAGSFNYGYTF. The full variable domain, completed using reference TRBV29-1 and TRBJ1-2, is SAVISQKPSRDICQRGTSLTIQCQVDSQVTMMFWYRQQPGQSLTLIATANQGSEATYESGFVIDKFPISRPNLTFSTLTVSNMSPEDSSIYLCSVEAGSFNYGYTFGSGTRLTVV.

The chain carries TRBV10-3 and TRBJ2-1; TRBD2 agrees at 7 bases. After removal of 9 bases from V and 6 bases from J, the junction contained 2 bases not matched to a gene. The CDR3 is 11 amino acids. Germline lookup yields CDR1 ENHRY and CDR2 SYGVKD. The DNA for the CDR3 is TGTGCCATTGGACTAGGCAATGAGCAGTTCTTC. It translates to CAIGLGNEQFF.

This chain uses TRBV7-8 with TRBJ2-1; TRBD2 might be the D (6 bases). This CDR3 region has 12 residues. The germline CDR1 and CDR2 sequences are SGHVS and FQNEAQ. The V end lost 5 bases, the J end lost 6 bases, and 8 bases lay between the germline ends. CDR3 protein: CASSETSNEQFF. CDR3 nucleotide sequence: TGTGCCAGCAGCGAGACTAGCAATGAGCAGTTCTTC.

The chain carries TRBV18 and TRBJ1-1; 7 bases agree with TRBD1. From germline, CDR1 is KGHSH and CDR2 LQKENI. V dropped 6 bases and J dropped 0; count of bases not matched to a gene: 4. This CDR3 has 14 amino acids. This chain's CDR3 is CASSKTGMNTEAFF. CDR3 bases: TGTGCCAGCTCCAAGACAGGGATGAACACTGAAGCTTTCTTT.

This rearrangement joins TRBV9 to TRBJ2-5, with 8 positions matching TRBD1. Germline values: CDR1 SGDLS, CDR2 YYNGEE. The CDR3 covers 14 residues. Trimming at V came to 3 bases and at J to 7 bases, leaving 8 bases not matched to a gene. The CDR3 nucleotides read TGTGCCAGCAGCGCCGCAGGGGGCGTGGGGACCCAGTACTTC. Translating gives CASSAAGGVGTQYF.

CDR3 in DNA: TGTGCCAGCAGTTTCCCGGGACAGAAGTACAATGAGCAGTTCTTC. Its protein product is CASSFPGQKYNEQFF. V and J are TRBV28 and TRBJ2-1; 7 bases are shared with TRBD1. V lost 3 bases to trimming and J lost 4 bases; unmatched junction nucleotides: 6. The CDR3 contains 15 residues. Germline V gene data show CDR1 as MDHEN and CDR2 as SYDVKM.

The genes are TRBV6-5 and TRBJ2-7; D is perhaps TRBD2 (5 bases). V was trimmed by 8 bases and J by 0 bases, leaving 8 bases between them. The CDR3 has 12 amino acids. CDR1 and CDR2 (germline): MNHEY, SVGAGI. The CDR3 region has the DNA TGTGCCAGCTCCGGGAACTCCTACGAGCAGTACTTC. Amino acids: CASSGNSYEQYF.

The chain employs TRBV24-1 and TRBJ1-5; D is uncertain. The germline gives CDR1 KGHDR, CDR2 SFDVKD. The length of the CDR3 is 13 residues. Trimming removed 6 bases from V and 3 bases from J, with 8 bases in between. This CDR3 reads CATSSTANQPQHF. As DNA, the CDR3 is TGTGCCACCAGTAGCACAGCCAATCAGCCCCAGCATTTT.

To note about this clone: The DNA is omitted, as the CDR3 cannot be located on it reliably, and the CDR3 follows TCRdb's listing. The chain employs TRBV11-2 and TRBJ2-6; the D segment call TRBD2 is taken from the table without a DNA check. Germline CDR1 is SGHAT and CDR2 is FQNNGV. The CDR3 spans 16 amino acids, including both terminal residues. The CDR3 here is CATLTFGGSGANVLTF.

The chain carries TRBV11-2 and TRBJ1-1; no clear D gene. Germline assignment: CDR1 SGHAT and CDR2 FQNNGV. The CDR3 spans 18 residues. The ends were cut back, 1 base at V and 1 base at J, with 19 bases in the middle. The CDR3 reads CASSLAIILPAENTEAFF. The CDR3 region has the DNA TGTGCCAGCAGCTTAGCCATCATCCTCCCAGCGGAGAACACTGAAGCTTTCTTT.

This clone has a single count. The CDR3 loop is CSAATGDGAYEQYF. CDR3 sequence (DNA): TGCAGCGCCGCCACAGGGGACGGCGCCTACGAGCAGTACTTC. The chain recombines TRBV29-1 with TRBJ2-7; TRBD1 agrees at 7 bases. The CDR3 totals 14 residues. V lost 7 bases and J lost 2; bases outside the gene matches: 11. Germline lookup yields CDR1 SQVTM and CDR2 ANQGSEA.

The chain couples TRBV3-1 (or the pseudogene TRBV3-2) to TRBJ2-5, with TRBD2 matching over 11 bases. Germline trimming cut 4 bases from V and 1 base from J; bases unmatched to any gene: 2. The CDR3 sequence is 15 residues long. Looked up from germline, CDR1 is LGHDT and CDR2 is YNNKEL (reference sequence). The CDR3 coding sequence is TGTGCCAGCAGCCTGGGGACTAGCGGCCAAGAGACCCAGTACTTC. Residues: CASSLGTSGQETQYF.